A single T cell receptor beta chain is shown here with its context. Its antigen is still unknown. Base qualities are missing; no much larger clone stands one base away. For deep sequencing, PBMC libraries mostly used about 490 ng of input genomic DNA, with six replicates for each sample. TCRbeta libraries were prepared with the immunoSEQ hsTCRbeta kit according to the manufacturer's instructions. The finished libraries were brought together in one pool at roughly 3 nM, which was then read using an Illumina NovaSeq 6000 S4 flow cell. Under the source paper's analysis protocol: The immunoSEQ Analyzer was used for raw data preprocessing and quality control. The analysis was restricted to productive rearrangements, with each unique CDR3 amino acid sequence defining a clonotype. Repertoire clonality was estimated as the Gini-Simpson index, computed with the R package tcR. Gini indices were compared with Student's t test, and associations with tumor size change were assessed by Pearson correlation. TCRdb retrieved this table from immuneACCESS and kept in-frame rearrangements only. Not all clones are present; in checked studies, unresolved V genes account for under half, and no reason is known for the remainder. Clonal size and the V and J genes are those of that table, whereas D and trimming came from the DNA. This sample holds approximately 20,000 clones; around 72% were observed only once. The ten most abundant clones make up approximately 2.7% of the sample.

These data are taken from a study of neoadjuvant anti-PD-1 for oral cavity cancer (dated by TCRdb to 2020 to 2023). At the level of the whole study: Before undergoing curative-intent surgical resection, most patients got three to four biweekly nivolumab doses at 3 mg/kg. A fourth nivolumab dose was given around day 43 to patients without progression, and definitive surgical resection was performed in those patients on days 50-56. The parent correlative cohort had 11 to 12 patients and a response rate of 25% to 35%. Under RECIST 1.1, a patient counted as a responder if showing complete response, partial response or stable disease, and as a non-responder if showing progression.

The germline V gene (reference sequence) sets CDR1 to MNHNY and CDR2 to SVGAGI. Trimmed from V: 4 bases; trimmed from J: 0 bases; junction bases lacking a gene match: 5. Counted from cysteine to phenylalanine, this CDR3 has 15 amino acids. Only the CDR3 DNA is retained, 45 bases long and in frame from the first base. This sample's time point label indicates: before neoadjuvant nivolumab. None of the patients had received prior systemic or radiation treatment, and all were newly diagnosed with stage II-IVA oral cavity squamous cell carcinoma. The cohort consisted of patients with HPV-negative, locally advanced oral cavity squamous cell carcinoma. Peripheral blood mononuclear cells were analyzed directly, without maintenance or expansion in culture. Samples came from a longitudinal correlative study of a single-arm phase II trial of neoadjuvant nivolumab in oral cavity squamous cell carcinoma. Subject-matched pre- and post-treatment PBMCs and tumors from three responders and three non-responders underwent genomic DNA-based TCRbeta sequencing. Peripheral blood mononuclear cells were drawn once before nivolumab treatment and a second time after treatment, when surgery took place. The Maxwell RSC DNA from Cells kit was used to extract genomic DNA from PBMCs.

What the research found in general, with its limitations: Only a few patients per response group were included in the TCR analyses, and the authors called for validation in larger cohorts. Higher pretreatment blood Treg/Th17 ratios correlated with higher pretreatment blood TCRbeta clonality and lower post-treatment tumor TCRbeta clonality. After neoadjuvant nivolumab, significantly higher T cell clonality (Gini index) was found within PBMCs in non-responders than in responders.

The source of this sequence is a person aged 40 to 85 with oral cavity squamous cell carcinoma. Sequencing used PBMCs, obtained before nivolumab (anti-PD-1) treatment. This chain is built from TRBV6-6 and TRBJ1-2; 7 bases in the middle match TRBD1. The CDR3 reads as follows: CASSFNRGANYGYTF. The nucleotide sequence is TGTGCCAGCAGTTTCAACAGGGGAGCTAACTATGGCTACACCTTC.